This T cell receptor (beta chain) comes out of a study of shared clonotypes between healthy human individuals. The CDR3 consists of 13 residues. Trimming took off 0 bases at V and 9 bases at J, with 10 bases between the two ends. Per germline, CDR1 SGHRS and CDR2 YFSETQ. Data came from immunoSEQ multiplex PCR; TCRdb stores just in-frame clones and leaves some out. The sample lists about 520,000 clones; roughly 80% were seen once. This receptor was identified in a woman aged 40 to 50 in good health. Some clones in this sample may be carry-over from other donors' samples. Input material: PBMCs. V and J are TRBV5-1 and TRBJ2-1; TRBD2 might be the D (6 bases). As DNA, the CDR3 is TGCGCCAGCAGCTTGGCGCGGGATACTGAGCAGTTCTTC. Protein: CASSLARDTEQFF.